This TCR beta chain was obtained from a study of T-cell reconstitution after alpha-beta-depleted transplantation in children. Study results and limitations: Approximately two months post-transplant, alpha-beta T cells reportedly originated from several hundred expanded graft clones.

Researchers prepared the TCRbeta library using unique molecular identifiers, the study reports. Each CDR3 protein gets one entry after TCRdb re-called the PCR reads with MiXCR. The repertoire includes about 98,000 distinct CDR3 sequences, roughly a quarter of them detected once, and over 20% sits in the top ten. Comments on this clonotype: Its antigen is unknown.

Germline V gives CDR1 WNHNN, CDR2 SYGVQD (reference sequence). V was clipped by 3 bases and J by 0 bases, with 8 bases between them. The CDR3 consists of 14 residues. The sequences come from PBMCs, collected before TCRalphabeta/CD19-depleted stem cell transplant. The chain employs TRBV10-1 and TRBJ1-1; D call uncertain. The TCR was taken from a boy younger than 10 with acute lymphoblastic leukemia, due to receive a stem cell transplant. The CDR3 region is CASSDSVVNTEAFF. CDR3 DNA: TGCGCCAGCAGTGATTCTGTGGTGAACACTGAAGCTTTCTTT.